Shown below are 12 T cell receptor beta chains from a single sample sequenced in a study of T cells in Graves' hyperthyroidism and ophthalmopathy. Amplification yielded TCR beta CDR3 regions, with RNA transcripts as the source. HTBI primers drove first-round RT-PCR of the TCR CDR3. TCRdb called the multiplex PCR reads again in MiXCR, with one record for every CDR3 protein. The sample yields roughly 240,000 distinct CDR3 sequences, approximately 24% seen once. The sequenced sample was blood. The receptor set was obtained from a woman in her thirties or forties with Graves' ophthalmopathy.

The table lists this clonotype with many counts. This CDR3 reads CASSPQLRIVVGEQYF. CDR3 sequence (DNA): TGTGCCAGCAGCCCGCAACTCAGGATAGTTGTCGGGGAGCAGTACTTC. The rearrangement joins TRBV7-2 to TRBJ2-7; D call uncertain. CDR1 and CDR2 (germline): SGHTA, FQGNSA. V dropped 5 bases and J dropped 7 bases, with 24 bases sitting between them. The CDR3 has 16 residues.

This clonotype was counted many times. The chain carries TRBV4-1 and TRBJ2-5; the D is unclear. Germline V lookup: CDR1 MGHRA, CDR2 YSYEKL. V lost 0 bases and J lost 0, with 11 bases in between. This CDR3 is 16 amino acids long. The CDR3 sequence is CASSQDSLAYQETQYF. CDR3 in DNA: TGCGCCAGCAGCCAAGATTCCCTCGCGTACCAAGAGACCCAGTACTTC.

This chain uses TRBV28 with TRBJ2-5, with D uncertain. CDR1 is MDHEN, CDR2 SYDVKM, per germline. Trimming stripped 2 bases from V and 6 bases from J, with 13 bases between. The CDR3 length is 14 residues. DNA of the CDR3: TGTGCCAGCAGTTTACAGGCCCTCAGGAAGACCCAGTACTTC. This encodes CASSLQALRKTQYF.

There are many counts of this clonotype. The genes are TRBV5-1 and TRBJ2-7; 10 nucleotides match TRBD2. Germline CDR1 is SGHRS and CDR2 is YFSETQ. The CDR3 loop spans 16 amino acids. The junction had 9 bases not matched to a gene; V was cut back by 4 bases and J by 2 bases. Written as DNA, the CDR3 is TGCGCCAGCAGCCCTCAAGCGGGAGGGGTTACCTACGAGCAGTACTTC. This codes for CASSPQAGGVTYEQYF. The variable domain in full, completed from reference TRBV5-1 and TRBJ2-7, reads KAGVTQTPRYLIKTRGQQVTLSCSPISGHRSVSWYQQTPGQGLQFLFEYFSETQRNKGNFPGRFSGRQFSNSRSEMNVSTLELGDSALYLCASSPQAGGVTYEQYFGPGTRLTVT.

This clonotype was seen repeatedly, ten times or more. The J gene is TRBJ1-1, the V gene TRBV7-9; TRBD1 agrees at 11 bases. The germline gives CDR1 SEHNR, CDR2 FQNEAQ (reference sequence). The CDR3 is made up of 15 amino acids. J gave up 4 bases and V 3 bases, and 4 bases lay outside the gene matches. CDR3 region: CASSLQGQGGTEAFF. The DNA of the CDR3 is TGTGCCAGCAGCTTGCAGGGACAGGGGGGCACTGAAGCTTTCTTT.

This clonotype appeared many times. This chain joins TRBV18 and TRBJ2-7; the D gene could be TRBD1 or TRBD2 (5 bases each). From germline, CDR1 is KGHSH and CDR2 LQKENI. The germline V and J ends were trimmed by 2 bases and 2 bases, with 10 bases remaining between them. The CDR3 loop spans 14 amino acids. CDR3 protein: CASSPLRDPYEQYF. The CDR3 coding sequence is TGTGCCAGCTCACCATTGAGGGACCCCTACGAGCAGTACTTC.

This clonotype was counted ten times or more. The V call is TRBV5-1, the J call TRBJ2-2; D may be TRBD2 (6 bases). This CDR3 contains 14 residues. Germline V gene sequence: CDR1 SGHRS, CDR2 YFSETQ. V was shortened by 2 bases and J by 7 bases, with 12 bases between the two germline ends. CDR3 protein: CASSLGTGVGELFF. DNA of the CDR3: TGCGCCAGCAGCTTAGGTACGGGAGTCGGGGAGCTGTTTTTT.

This clonotype was counted ten times or more. V usage is TRBV29-1 and J usage is TRBJ2-5; weak D call: TRBD2 (7 bases). This CDR3 spans 13 amino acids. Germline V gene lookup returns CDR1 SQVTM and CDR2 ANQGSEA. V was pared by 6 bases and J by 4 bases, with 15 bases between. In nucleotides, the CDR3 is TGCAGCGTCTTCGAGGGGGGGGGAGAGACCCAGTACTTC. It is translated as CSVFEGGGETQYF.

The CDR3 reads CASSGTTNSYEQYF. CDR3 nucleotide sequence: TGTGCCAGCAGTGGAACTACAAACTCCTACGAGCAGTACTTC. V usage is TRBV2 and J usage is TRBJ2-7; D is uncertain. The germline V gene encodes CDR1 SNHLY and CDR2 FYNNEI. With 4 bases removed from V and 0 bases from J, the gap between germline ends came to 10 bases. There are 14 residues in the CDR3.

This clonotype was seen a single time. This chain links TRBV29-1 with TRBJ1-1; TRBD1 matches at 10 bases. The CDR3 is 17 amino acids. J gave up 1 base and V 6 bases, and 14 bases lay outside the gene matches. Per the germline V gene, CDR1 is SQVTM and CDR2 is ANQGSEA. The CDR3 protein is CSVAGTGARVWNTEAFF. In nucleotides, the CDR3 is TGCAGCGTCGCCGGGACAGGGGCCCGAGTATGGAACACTGAAGCTTTCTTT.

The chain recombines TRBV5-1 with TRBJ1-2, with 7 bases identical to TRBD1. The V and J ends lost 0 bases and 3 bases, in that order; junction bases with no gene match: 5. The germline V gene encodes CDR1 SGHRS and CDR2 YFSETQ. The CDR3 sequence is 15 residues long. The CDR3 is CASSLEGQKDYGYTF. The CDR3 DNA reads TGCGCCAGCAGCTTGGAGGGACAGAAAGACTATGGCTACACCTTC.

In its sample, this clonotype was seen many times. CDR3 amino acids: CASSGLSPQYF. The CDR3 DNA reads TGTGCCAGCAGTGGCCTCAGTCCGCAGTACTTC. J is TRBJ2-7 and V is TRBV28; unclear D gene. Between the trimmed V and J ends, which lost 5 bases and 9 bases, there was a span of 11 bases. Per germline, CDR1 MDHEN and CDR2 SYDVKM. This CDR3 has 11 residues.